A selection of T cell receptor beta chains follows, all from one sample in a study of control samples from healthy donors and cancer patients. The protocol was immunoSEQ multiplex PCR, while the TCRdb copy is restricted to in-frame clones and leaves out a portion. The sample has approximately 140,000 clones, roughly 90% seen once. Sequencing was performed on PBMCs. These receptors all stem from a man aged 45-65 years with head and neck cancer. Both conserved end residues are part of each CDR3. The order of the fields is J gene, D gene, clone size, V gene, CDR3 DNA, CDR3 protein. A D gene is named only where the DNA matches it firmly. A row's size may be missing; if present it is once, few, many or a size class.

j_call: TRBJ1-4; d_call: TRBD1; clone_size: once; v_call: TRBV28; cdr3_nt: TGTGCCAGCAGTTCGACAGGGGTGGGTGAAAAACTGTTTTTT; cdr3_aa: CASSSTGVGEKLFF
j_call: TRBJ2-2; d_call: TRBD1; clone_size: -; v_call: TRBV5-1; cdr3_nt: TGCCCCAGCACCCGACAGGGGGCTAGGGGGACCGGGGAGCTGTTTTTT; cdr3_aa: CPSTRQGARGTGELFF
j_call: TRBJ2-1; d_call: -; clone_size: -; v_call: TRBV24-1; cdr3_nt: TGTGCCACCAGTGATTTCAAGGACGAAGAGCAGTTCTTC; cdr3_aa: CATSDFKDEEQFF
j_call: TRBJ1-5; d_call: -; clone_size: -; v_call: TRBV4-1; cdr3_nt: TGCGCCGGCAGCCAAGTAATCAATAGCAATCAGCCCCAGCATTTT; cdr3_aa: CAGSQVINSNQPQHF
j_call: TRBJ1-6; d_call: -; clone_size: -; v_call: TRBV5-1; cdr3_nt: TGCGCCAGCAGCCAAAACAGGGTTGAGGGTTCACCCCTCCACTTT; cdr3_aa: CASSQNRVEGSPLHF
j_call: TRBJ2-7; d_call: -; clone_size: once; v_call: TRBV11-1; cdr3_nt: TGTGCCAGCAGCTTAAGGCACCTCTCCTACGAGCAGTACTTC; cdr3_aa: CASSLRHLSYEQYF
j_call: TRBJ2-3; d_call: -; clone_size: -; v_call: TRBV5-1; cdr3_nt: TGCGCCAGCAGCTTGGGAGATACGCAGTATTTT; cdr3_aa: CASSLGDTQYF
j_call: TRBJ2-1; d_call: TRBD1; clone_size: -; v_call: TRBV5-1; cdr3_nt: TGCGCCAGCAGCGTGGGACAGAACAATGAGCAGTTCTTC; cdr3_aa: CASSVGQNNEQFF
j_call: TRBJ2-7; d_call: -; clone_size: -; v_call: TRBV6-6; cdr3_nt: TGTGCCAGCAGTGCCATAGGGGTTCAAAACGAGCAGTACTTC; cdr3_aa: CASSAIGVQNEQYF
j_call: TRBJ1-2; d_call: -; clone_size: -; v_call: TRBV3-1/TRBV3-2; cdr3_nt: TGTGCCAGCAGCCAACCGTTATCCTATGGCTACACCTTC; cdr3_aa: CASSQPLSYGYTF
j_call: TRBJ2-7; d_call: TRBD1; clone_size: -; v_call: TRBV6-6; cdr3_nt: TGTGCCAGCAGCCTTTCGGACAGGACCTACGAGCAGTACTTC; cdr3_aa: CASSLSDRTYEQYF
j_call: TRBJ1-2; d_call: -; clone_size: -; v_call: TRBV29-1; cdr3_nt: TGCAGCGCCGGAAAGGAGGGGTATGGCTACACCTTC; cdr3_aa: CSAGKEGYGYTF
j_call: TRBJ2-2; d_call: -; clone_size: -; v_call: TRBV5-4; cdr3_nt: TGTGCCAGCAGCTTGGGCAGCCCTCACGGGGAGCTGTTTTTT; cdr3_aa: CASSLGSPHGELFF
j_call: TRBJ2-5; d_call: TRBD2; clone_size: -; v_call: TRBV4-1; cdr3_nt: TGCGCCAGCAGCCAATCTAGCGGTATGGTGGGAGAGACCCAGTACTTC; cdr3_aa: CASSQSSGMVGETQYF
j_call: TRBJ1-2; d_call: -; clone_size: once; v_call: TRBV30; cdr3_nt: TGTGCCTGGGGGGTGGCACATTTACTTAACTATGGCTACACCTTC; cdr3_aa: CAWGVAHLLNYGYTF
j_call: TRBJ2-7; d_call: TRBD1; clone_size: -; v_call: TRBV19; cdr3_nt: TGTGCCAGTAGTAACCCAGGGGGCGAGCAGTACTTC; cdr3_aa: CASSNPGGEQYF
j_call: TRBJ2-2; d_call: -; clone_size: -; v_call: TRBV5-1; cdr3_nt: TGCGCCAGCAGCTGGGCTGGGACGACCGGGGAGCTGTTTTTT; cdr3_aa: CASSWAGTTGELFF
j_call: TRBJ2-1; d_call: -; clone_size: -; v_call: TRBV18; cdr3_nt: TGTGCCAGCTCAAACGTGGACGGGAGTGAGCAGTTCTTC; cdr3_aa: CASSNVDGSEQFF
j_call: TRBJ1-5; d_call: -; clone_size: -; v_call: TRBV2; cdr3_nt: TGTGCCAGCAGTGAGGGCCAGGGAGATCAGCCCCAGCATTTT; cdr3_aa: CASSEGQGDQPQHF
j_call: TRBJ2-7; d_call: TRBD2; clone_size: once; v_call: TRBV7-8; cdr3_nt: TGTGCCAGCAGCCCCACCGGGACTAGCGGGTACGAGCAGTACTTC; cdr3_aa: CASSPTGTSGYEQYF
j_call: TRBJ2-7; d_call: TRBD1; clone_size: once; v_call: TRBV13; cdr3_nt: TGTGCCAGCAGCTTATACGAGGGGGCTTACGAGCAGTACTTC; cdr3_aa: CASSLYEGAYEQYF
j_call: TRBJ1-2; d_call: TRBD1; clone_size: -; v_call: TRBV19; cdr3_nt: TGTGCCAGTAGCCAATCTTCCGGGACAGCAAACTATGGCTACACCTTC; cdr3_aa: CASSQSSGTANYGYTF
j_call: TRBJ1-2; d_call: -; clone_size: -; v_call: TRBV7-9; cdr3_nt: TGTGCCAGCAGCTTAGGGGAGGCCTATGGCTACACCTTC; cdr3_aa: CASSLGEAYGYTF
j_call: TRBJ2-7; d_call: -; clone_size: -; v_call: TRBV18; cdr3_nt: TGTGCCAGCTCCAAGGACCGAACCTACGAGCAGTACTTC; cdr3_aa: CASSKDRTYEQYF
j_call: TRBJ2-7; d_call: -; clone_size: -; v_call: TRBV7-2; cdr3_nt: TGTGCCAGCAGTCCATACGGGACGACCGTCGGGTACGAGCAGTACTTC; cdr3_aa: CASSPYGTTVGYEQYF
j_call: TRBJ1-2; d_call: -; clone_size: -; v_call: TRBV7-7; cdr3_nt: TGTGCCAGCAGCCCGGAGGTGGGGACTGGCTACACCTTC; cdr3_aa: CASSPEVGTGYTF
j_call: TRBJ2-3; d_call: -; clone_size: -; v_call: TRBV7-3; cdr3_nt: TGTGCCAGCAGTATAGGTTCTTTTAGCACAGATACGCAGTATTTT; cdr3_aa: CASSIGSFSTDTQYF